This T cell receptor (beta chain) was sequenced for a study of metastatic and nonmetastatic thyroid tumors. Study summary: Both malignant and benign thyroid patients supplied peripheral blood and tumor or nodule tissue samples, across which the repertoires of these patients were then compared.

TCRdb reanalyzed the PCR reads via MiXCR. Seen here are approximately 13,000 clones, around 33% observed once, and the top ten hold around 12%. The CDR3 extends over 16 amino acids. Trimming took off 2 bases at V and 8 bases at J, with 19 bases between the two ends. Germline V gives CDR1 GTSNPN, CDR2 SVGIG (reference sequence). The entire patient cohort was treatment-naive prior to thyroid surgery. The sequenced sample consisted of tumor tissue. This sequence was found in a male donor with papillary thyroid cancer or a benign thyroid nodule (not recorded which). Some clones in this sample may be carry-over from other donors' samples. This sequence joins TRBV30 and TRBJ1-6; D gene ambiguous. The CDR3 loop reads CAWSSPSLKTYSPLHF. Written as DNA, the CDR3 is TGTGCCTGGAGTAGTCCTTCACTGAAAACTTATTCACCCCTCCACTTT.